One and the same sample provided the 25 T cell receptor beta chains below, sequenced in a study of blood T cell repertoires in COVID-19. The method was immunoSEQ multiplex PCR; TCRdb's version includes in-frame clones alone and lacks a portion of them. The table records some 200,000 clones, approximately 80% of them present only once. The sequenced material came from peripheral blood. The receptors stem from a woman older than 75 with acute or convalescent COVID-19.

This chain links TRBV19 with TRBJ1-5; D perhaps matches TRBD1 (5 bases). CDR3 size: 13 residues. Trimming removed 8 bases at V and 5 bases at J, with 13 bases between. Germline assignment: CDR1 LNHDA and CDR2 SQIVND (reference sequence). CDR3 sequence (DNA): TGTGCCAGTGTTCCGGACACTTATCAGCCCCAGCATTTT. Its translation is CASVPDTYQPQHF.

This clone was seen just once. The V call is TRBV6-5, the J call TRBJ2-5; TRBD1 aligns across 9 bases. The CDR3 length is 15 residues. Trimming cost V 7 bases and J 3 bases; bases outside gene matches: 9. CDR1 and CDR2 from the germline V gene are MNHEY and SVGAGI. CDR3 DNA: TGTGCCAGCACCCCCCTGGGACAGGGCAAAGAGACCCAGTACTTC. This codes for CASTPLGQGKETQYF.

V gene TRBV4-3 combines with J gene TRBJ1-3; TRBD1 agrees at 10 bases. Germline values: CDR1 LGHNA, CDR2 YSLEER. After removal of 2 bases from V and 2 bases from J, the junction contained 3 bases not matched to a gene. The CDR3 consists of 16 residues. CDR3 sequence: CASSQSDRGPGNTIYF. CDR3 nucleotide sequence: TGCGCCAGCAGCCAATCCGACAGGGGGCCTGGAAACACCATATATTTT.

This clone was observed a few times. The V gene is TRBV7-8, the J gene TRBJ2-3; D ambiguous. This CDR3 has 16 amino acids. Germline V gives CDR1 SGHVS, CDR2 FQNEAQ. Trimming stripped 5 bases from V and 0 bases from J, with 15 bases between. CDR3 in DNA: TGTGCCAGCAGCCCCCTTAGCCTGAGGAGCACAGATACGCAGTATTTT. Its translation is CASSPLSLRSTDTQYF.

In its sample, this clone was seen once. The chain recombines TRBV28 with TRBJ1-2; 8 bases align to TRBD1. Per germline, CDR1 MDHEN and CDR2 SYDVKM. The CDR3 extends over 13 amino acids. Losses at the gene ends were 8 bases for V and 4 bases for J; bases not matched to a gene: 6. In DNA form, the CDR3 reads TGTGCCAGCCACGACAGGGGCGGCTATGGCTACACCTTC. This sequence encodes CASHDRGGYGYTF.

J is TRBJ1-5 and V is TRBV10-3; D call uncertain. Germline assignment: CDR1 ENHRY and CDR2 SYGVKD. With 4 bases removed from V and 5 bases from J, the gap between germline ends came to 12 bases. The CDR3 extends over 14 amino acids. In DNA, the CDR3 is TGTGCCATCAGTGTCCTCGGCAGCGATCAGCCCCAGCATTTT. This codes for CAISVLGSDQPQHF.

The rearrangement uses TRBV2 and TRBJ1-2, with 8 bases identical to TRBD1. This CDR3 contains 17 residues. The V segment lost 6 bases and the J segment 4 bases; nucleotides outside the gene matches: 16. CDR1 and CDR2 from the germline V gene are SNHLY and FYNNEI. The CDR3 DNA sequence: TGTGCCAGCAGCCTCCAGGGGGCGACCCCCGAACCCTATGGCTACACCTTC. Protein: CASSLQGATPEPYGYTF.

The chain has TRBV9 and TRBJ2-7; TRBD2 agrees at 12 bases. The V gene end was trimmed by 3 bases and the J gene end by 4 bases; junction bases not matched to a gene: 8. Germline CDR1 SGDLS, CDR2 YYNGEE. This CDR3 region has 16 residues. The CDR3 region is CASSETGTSGLYEQYF. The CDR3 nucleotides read TGTGCCAGCAGCGAAACCGGGACTAGCGGGCTTTACGAGCAGTACTTC.

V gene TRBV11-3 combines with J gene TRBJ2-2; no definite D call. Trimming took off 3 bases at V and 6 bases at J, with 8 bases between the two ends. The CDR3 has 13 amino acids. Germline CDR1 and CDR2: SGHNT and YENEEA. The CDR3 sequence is CASSFLSAGELFF. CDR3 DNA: TGTGCCAGCAGCTTCCTAAGTGCCGGGGAGCTGTTTTTT.

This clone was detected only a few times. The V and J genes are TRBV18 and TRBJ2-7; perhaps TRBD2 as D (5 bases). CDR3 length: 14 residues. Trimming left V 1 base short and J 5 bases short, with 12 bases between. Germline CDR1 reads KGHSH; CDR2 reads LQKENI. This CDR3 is CASSPRGSYHEQYF. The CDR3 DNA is TGTGCCAGCTCACCACGAGGGAGCTACCACGAGCAGTACTTC.

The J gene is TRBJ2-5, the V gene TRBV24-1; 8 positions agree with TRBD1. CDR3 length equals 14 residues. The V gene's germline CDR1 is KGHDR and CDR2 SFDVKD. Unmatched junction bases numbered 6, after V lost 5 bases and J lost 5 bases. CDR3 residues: CATSALTGDETQYF. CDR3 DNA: TGTGCCACCAGTGCTCTGACAGGGGACGAGACCCAGTACTTC.

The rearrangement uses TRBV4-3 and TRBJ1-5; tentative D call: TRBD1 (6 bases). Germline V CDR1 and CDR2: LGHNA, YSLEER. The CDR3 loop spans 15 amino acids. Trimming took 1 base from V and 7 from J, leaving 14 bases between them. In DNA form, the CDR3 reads TGCGCCAGCAGCCAAGGAGTAGGGGGGGAGCAGCCCCAGCATTTT. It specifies CASSQGVGGEQPQHF.

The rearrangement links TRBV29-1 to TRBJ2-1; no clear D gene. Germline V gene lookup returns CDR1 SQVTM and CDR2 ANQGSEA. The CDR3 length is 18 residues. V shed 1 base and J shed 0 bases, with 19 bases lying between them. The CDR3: CSVEGGSHARSSYNEQFF. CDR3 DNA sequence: TGCAGCGTTGAAGGAGGCAGCCATGCACGTTCCTCCTACAATGAGCAGTTCTTC.

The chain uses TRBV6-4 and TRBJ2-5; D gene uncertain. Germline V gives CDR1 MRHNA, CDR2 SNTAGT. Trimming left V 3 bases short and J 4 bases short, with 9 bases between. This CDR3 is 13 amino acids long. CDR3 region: CASSENFLETQYF. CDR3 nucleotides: TGTGCCAGCAGTGAAAACTTCTTAGAGACCCAGTACTTC.

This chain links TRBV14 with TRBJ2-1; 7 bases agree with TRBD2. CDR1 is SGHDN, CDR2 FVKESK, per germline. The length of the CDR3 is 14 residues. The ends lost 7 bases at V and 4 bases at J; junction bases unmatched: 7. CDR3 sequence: CASTASGFYNEQFF. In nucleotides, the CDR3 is TGTGCCAGCACGGCTAGCGGATTTTACAATGAGCAGTTCTTC.

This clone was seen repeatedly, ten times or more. CDR3 protein: CASSPESVTSFFSEKNTGELFF. As DNA, the CDR3 is TGTGCCAGCTCACCAGAGAGCGTTACTTCGTTTTTTTCGGAAAAAAACACCGGGGAGCTGTTTTTT. The V and J genes are TRBV18 and TRBJ2-2; D not resolved. Germline V CDR1 and CDR2: KGHSH, LQKENI. Trimming removed 2 bases at V and 2 bases at J, with 30 bases between. The CDR3 has 22 residues.

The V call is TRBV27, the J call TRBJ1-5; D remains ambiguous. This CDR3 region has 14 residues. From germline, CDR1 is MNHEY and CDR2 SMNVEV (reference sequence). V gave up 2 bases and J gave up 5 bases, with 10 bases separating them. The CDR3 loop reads CASSLNGEHQPQHF. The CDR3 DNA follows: TGTGCCAGCAGTTTAAACGGGGAACATCAGCCCCAGCATTTT.

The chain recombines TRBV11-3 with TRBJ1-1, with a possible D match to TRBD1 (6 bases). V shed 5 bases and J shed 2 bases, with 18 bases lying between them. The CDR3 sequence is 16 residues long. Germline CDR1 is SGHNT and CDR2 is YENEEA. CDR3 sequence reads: CASSRLGGTTNTEAFF. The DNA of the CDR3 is TGTGCCAGCAGCCGATTGGGGGGGACAACTAACACTGAAGCTTTCTTT. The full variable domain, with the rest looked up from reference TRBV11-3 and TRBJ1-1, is EAGVVQSPRYKIIEKKQPVAFWCNPISGHNTLYWYLQNLGQGPELLIRYENEEAVDDSQLPKDRFSAERLKGVDSTLKIQPAELGDSAVYLCASSRLGGTTNTEAFFGQGTRLTVV.

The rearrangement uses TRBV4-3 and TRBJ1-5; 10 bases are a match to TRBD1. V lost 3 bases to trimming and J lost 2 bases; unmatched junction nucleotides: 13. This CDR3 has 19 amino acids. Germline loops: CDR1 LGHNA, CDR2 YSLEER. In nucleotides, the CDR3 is TGCGCCAGCAGCCATTTTTTTGGGACAGGGGAGATGGGCAATCAGCCCCAGCATTTT. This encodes CASSHFFGTGEMGNQPQHF.

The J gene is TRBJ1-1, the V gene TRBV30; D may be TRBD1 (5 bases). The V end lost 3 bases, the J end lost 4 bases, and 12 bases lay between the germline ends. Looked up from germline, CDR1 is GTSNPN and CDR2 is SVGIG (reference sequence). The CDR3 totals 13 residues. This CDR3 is CAWRGGTGTEAFF. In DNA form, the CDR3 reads TGTGCCTGGAGGGGGGGAACGGGCACTGAAGCTTTCTTT.

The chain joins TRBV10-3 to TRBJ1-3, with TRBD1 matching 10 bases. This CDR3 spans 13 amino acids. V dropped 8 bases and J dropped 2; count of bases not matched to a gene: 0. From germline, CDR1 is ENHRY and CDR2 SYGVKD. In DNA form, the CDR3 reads TGTGCCATCGGGACAGGGGCTGGAAACACCATATATTTT. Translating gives CAIGTGAGNTIYF.

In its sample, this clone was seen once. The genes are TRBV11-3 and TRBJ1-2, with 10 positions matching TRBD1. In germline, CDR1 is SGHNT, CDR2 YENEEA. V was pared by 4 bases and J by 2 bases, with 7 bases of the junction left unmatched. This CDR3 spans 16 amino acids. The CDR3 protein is CASSSSPGQGNYGYTF. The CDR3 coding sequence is TGTGCCAGCAGCTCTTCTCCGGGACAGGGGAACTATGGCTACACCTTC.

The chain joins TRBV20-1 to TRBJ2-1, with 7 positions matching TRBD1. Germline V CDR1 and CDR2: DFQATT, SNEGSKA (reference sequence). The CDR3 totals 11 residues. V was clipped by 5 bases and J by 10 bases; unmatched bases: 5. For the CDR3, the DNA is TGCAGTGCTCCTGGACAGGCCGAGCAGTTCTTC. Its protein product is CSAPGQAEQFF.

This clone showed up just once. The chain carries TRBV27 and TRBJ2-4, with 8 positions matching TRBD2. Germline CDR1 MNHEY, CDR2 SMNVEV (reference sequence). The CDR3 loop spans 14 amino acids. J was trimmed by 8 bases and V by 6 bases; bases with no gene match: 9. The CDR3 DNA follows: TGTGCCAGCAGCTATACTAGCGGCTTAGACATTCAGTACTTC. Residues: CASSYTSGLDIQYF.

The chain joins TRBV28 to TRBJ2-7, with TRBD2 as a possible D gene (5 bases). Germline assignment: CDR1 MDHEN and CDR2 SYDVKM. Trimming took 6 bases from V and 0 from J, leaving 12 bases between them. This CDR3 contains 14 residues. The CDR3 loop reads CASSFSAGSYEQYF. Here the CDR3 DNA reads TGTGCCAGCAGCTTCAGCGCGGGCTCCTACGAGCAGTACTTC.